This T cell receptor (beta chain) was sequenced in a study of blood T cells in healthy people across ages. Across the study: In model experiments, template switching was able to capture about one barcoded beta molecule for every two T cells that were present. The study, taken as a whole, reports: Higher diversity, along with more naive CD4+ cells, distinguished long-lived donors from aged donors.

The donors, aged 6 to 90, were healthy Caucasians from Russia. Every sample gave at least 5.5 micrograms of total RNA when it was extracted. A second about 6 to 11 cycle PCR used barcoded and J-beta primers. TCRdb redid the calling of the 5' RACE reads with MiXCR, one entry per CDR3 protein. The sample records roughly 800,000 distinct CDR3 sequences, over 45% being singletons. This clonotype has just a few counts. No antigen is known for it. The germline CDR1 and CDR2 sequences are SGDLS and YYNGEE. V lost 4 bases and J lost 4; bases outside the gene matches: 6. The CDR3 covers 14 residues. The chain couples TRBV9 to TRBJ2-7; 9 bases align to TRBD2. This sequence was found in a man aged 25 to 40 in good health. Sequenced: blood. CDR3 residues: CASSPASGEYEQYF. The CDR3 DNA follows: TGTGCCAGCAGCCCTGCTAGCGGGGAATACGAGCAGTACTTC.